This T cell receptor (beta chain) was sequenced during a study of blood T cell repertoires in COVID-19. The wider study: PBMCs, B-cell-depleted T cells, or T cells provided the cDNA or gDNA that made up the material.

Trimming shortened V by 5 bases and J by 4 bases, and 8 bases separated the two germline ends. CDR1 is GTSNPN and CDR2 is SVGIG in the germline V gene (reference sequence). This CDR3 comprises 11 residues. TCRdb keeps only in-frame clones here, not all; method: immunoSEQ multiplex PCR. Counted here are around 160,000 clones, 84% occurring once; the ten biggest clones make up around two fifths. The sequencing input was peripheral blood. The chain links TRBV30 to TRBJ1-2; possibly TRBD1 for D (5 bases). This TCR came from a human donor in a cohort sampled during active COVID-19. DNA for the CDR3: TGTGCCTGGGACAGTCCCTATGGCTACACCTTC. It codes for CAWDSPYGYTF.